Listed here is a single TCR beta chain. Other DNA sequences in the same sample also yield this CDR3. Generated by immunoSEQ multiplex PCR, the TCRdb table keeps only in-frame clones and is missing some. The sample holds 140,000 to 150,000 clones, roughly 82% seen once. This sample was included in a study of blood T cell repertoires in COVID-19. Looked up from germline, CDR1 is SGHRS and CDR2 is YFSETQ. J gave up 2 bases and V 4 bases, and 3 bases lay outside the gene matches. The CDR3 loop spans 14 amino acids. This chain uses TRBV5-1 with TRBJ2-5, with 9 positions matching TRBD2. Sequencing was carried out using peripheral blood. The clonotype originates from a human donor in a cohort sampled during active COVID-19. CDR3 region: CASSPGLAQETQYF. CDR3 nucleotide sequence: TGCGCCAGCAGCCCGGGACTAGCACAAGAGACCCAGTACTTC.